Presented here are 15 T cell receptor beta chains from one specimen sequenced in a study of blood T cell repertoires in COVID-19. Using immunoSEQ multiplex PCR, the repertoire was profiled, and TCRdb retains in-frame clones only, with some absent. The table records 55,000 to 75,000 clones, 88% of them present only once. Specimen: peripheral blood. All receptors come from a man aged 45 to 65 with active COVID-19.

J is TRBJ1-2 and V is TRBV29-1, with a possible D match to TRBD1 (5 bases). The germline CDR1 and CDR2 sequences are SQVTM and ANQGSEA. CDR3 size: 14 residues. Trimming pared 6 bases from V and 6 bases from J, leaving 20 bases between. CDR3: CSVRTPERPDGYTF. CDR3 coding DNA: TGCAGCGTCCGGACACCCGAACGTCCAGATGGCTACACCTTC.

This clone has more than one count but fewer than ten. The chain carries TRBV4-1 and TRBJ1-2; perhaps TRBD1 as D (5 bases). The CDR3 is 14 amino acids. Germline V gene data show CDR1 as MGHRA and CDR2 as YSYEKL. Deletions cut 1 base from V and 3 bases from J, with 9 bases between. DNA of the CDR3: TGCGCCAGCAGCCAAGCGACAGAGTACTATGGCTACACCTTC. It specifies CASSQATEYYGYTF.

The chain combines TRBV11-3 with TRBJ2-7; D is undetermined. This CDR3 region has 13 residues. CDR1 SGHNT and CDR2 YENEEA come from the germline V gene. V lost 5 bases and J lost 0, with 8 bases in between. CDR3 residues: CASSLPNSYEQYF. CDR3 nucleotides: TGTGCCAGCAGCCTCCCTAACTCCTACGAGCAGTACTTC.

V usage is TRBV5-1 and J usage is TRBJ1-1; TRBD1 is a possible D gene (5 bases). This CDR3 is built from 14 residues. Deletions cut 4 bases from V and 4 bases from J, with 14 bases between. Germline assignment: CDR1 SGHRS and CDR2 YFSETQ. In nucleotides, the CDR3 is TGCGCCAGCAGCCCCCAGACGGGGGGCACTGAAGCTTTCTTT. This encodes CASSPQTGGTEAFF.

The V call is TRBV4-2, the J call TRBJ1-2, with D perhaps matching TRBD1 (6 bases). The germline CDR1 and CDR2 sequences are LGHNA and YNFKEQ. The CDR3 spans 15 residues. Trimming removed 4 bases at V and 1 base at J, with 13 bases between. This CDR3 reads CASSPRTDSNYGYTF. As DNA, the CDR3 is TGTGCCAGCAGCCCCCGGACAGATAGTAACTATGGCTACACCTTC.

This clone showed up just a few times. The chain links TRBV5-6 to TRBJ1-5, with 7 positions matching TRBD1. Germline loops: CDR1 SGHDT, CDR2 YYEEEE. V was clipped by 0 bases and J by 1 base; unmatched bases: 7. The CDR3 is 17 residues long. CDR3 nucleotides: TGTGCCAGCAGCTTGGCCACCGGGACAGTGAGCAATCAGCCCCAGCATTTT. It codes for CASSLATGTVSNQPQHF.

DNA for the CDR3: TGTGCCAGCAGCTCAGGGCGAAACACTGAAGCTTTCTTT. Translating gives CASSSGRNTEAFF. The chain recombines TRBV7-3 with TRBJ1-1, with TRBD1 as a possible D gene (5 bases). V was pared by 4 bases and J by 2 bases, with 8 bases between. The germline V gene encodes CDR1 SGHTA and CDR2 FQGTGA. The CDR3 runs 13 residues.

This CDR3 is CASSYLDRGSFF. As DNA, the CDR3 is TGTGCCAGCAGTTACCTGGACAGGGGATCTTTCTTT. V usage is TRBV6-2 or TRBV6-3 and J usage is TRBJ1-1; TRBD1 matches at 9 bases. Germline assignment: CDR1 MNHEY and CDR2 SVGEGT. This CDR3 has 12 amino acids. V lost 2 bases to trimming and J lost 12 bases; unmatched junction nucleotides: 4.

The genes are TRBV9 and TRBJ2-5; D uncertain. The V gene's germline CDR1 is SGDLS and CDR2 YYNGEE. CDR3 length: 14 residues. Deletions cut 0 bases from V and 0 bases from J, with 6 bases between. The CDR3 protein is CASSVDHYQETQYF. In DNA form, the CDR3 reads TGTGCCAGCAGCGTAGACCACTACCAAGAGACCCAGTACTTC.

Here the CDR3 reads CASSSDSSYQPQHF. In DNA form, the CDR3 reads TGTGCCAGTAGTTCGGACAGCAGTTATCAGCCCCAGCATTTT. V is TRBV19 and J is TRBJ1-5; a weak D match, TRBD1 (6 bases). The CDR3 sequence is 14 residues long. V was cut by 5 bases and J by 5 bases, with 13 bases left in between. CDR1 and CDR2 from the germline V gene are LNHDA and SQIVND (reference sequence). Complete variable domain (other parts from reference TRBV19 and TRBJ1-5): DGGITQSPKYLFRKEGQNVTLSCEQNLNHDAMYWYRQDPGQGLRLIYYSQIVNDFQKGDIAEGYSVSREKKESFPLTVTSAQKNPTAFYLCASSSDSSYQPQHFGDGTRLSIL.

CDR3 bases: TGTGCCAGCAGCCCTAGCGGGGGGATTTCCTACAATGAGCAGTTCTTC. Its protein is CASSPSGGISYNEQFF. The gene calls are TRBV5-4 and TRBJ2-1; TRBD2 aligns across 11 bases. V was pared by 4 bases and J by 1 base, with 4 bases of the junction left unmatched. CDR3 size: 16 residues. Germline loops: CDR1 SGHNT, CDR2 YYREEE (reference sequence).

The rearrangement joins TRBV19 to TRBJ1-1; 9 positions agree with TRBD1. Germline CDR1 is LNHDA and CDR2 is SQIVND (reference sequence). The trim removed 7 bases at V and 1 base at J, leaving 4 bases unmatched. The CDR3 loop spans 14 amino acids. The CDR3 nucleotides read TGTGCCAGTACCTCGGACAGGGGGAACACTGAAGCTTTCTTT. Protein sequence: CASTSDRGNTEAFF.

This clone occurred many times. The chain recombines TRBV4-3 with TRBJ1-4, with TRBD1 as a possible D gene (5 bases). Germline V lookup: CDR1 LGHNA, CDR2 YSLEER. With 3 bases removed from V and 7 bases from J, the gap between germline ends came to 15 bases. The CDR3 runs 15 residues. In DNA, the CDR3 is TGCGCCAGCAGCCATCAGAGTGCCGGGGGTGAAAAACTGTTTTTT. As protein: CASSHQSAGGEKLFF.

This chain connects TRBV5-1 to TRBJ2-3, with 10 positions matching TRBD1. The CDR3 has 15 amino acids. The V gene's germline CDR1 is SGHRS and CDR2 YFSETQ. Trimming at V came to 3 bases and at J to 4 bases, leaving 5 bases not matched to a gene. The DNA for the CDR3 is TGCGCCAGCAGCTCCGGGACAGGGGCGGCAGATACGCAGTATTTT. This gives the protein CASSSGTGAADTQYF.

The chain uses TRBV6-6 and TRBJ2-7, with TRBD1 matching over 10 bases. CDR3 size: 14 residues. Germline trimming cut 6 bases from V and 2 bases from J; bases unmatched to any gene: 4. The germline V gene encodes CDR1 MNHNY and CDR2 SVGAGI (reference sequence). For the CDR3, the DNA is TGTGCCAGCAGGGGGACAGGGGTGGCCTACGAGCAGTACTTC. Amino acid sequence: CASRGTGVAYEQYF.